This T cell receptor (beta chain) originates from a study of T cell changes during pregnancy in multiple sclerosis. The method was immunoSEQ multiplex PCR; TCRdb's version includes in-frame clones alone and lacks a portion of them. The sample carries 45,000 to 60,000 clones, 80% to 90% recorded once. Points on this clone: Additional DNA sequences in this sample encode the identical CDR3.

V was clipped by 2 bases and J by 2 bases, with 8 bases between them. CDR3 length: 14 residues. Germline CDR1 SGHDT, CDR2 YYEEEE. The starting material was CD8+ T cells from peripheral blood mononuclear cells, obtained in the second trimester of pregnancy. V and J are TRBV5-6 and TRBJ1-5; D call uncertain. This clonotype originated in a female donor with multiple sclerosis, enrolled in a pregnancy study. The DNA for the CDR3 is TGTGCCAGCAGCTTTGGAGTGGGCAATCAGCCCCAGCATTTT. This translates into CASSFGVGNQPQHF.